The TCR beta chain described here comes from a study of CD8 T cells in ankylosing spondylitis. This clonotype was seen more than once but under ten times. Its antigen is not identified. MiXCR was run by TCRdb on the 5' RACE reads, yielding one entry per CDR3 protein. The sample lists hundreds of thousands of distinct CDR3 sequences; 25% to 30% were seen once. Findings and limits, study-wide: Clones that were linked to disease were CD8+ and were relatively rare in peripheral blood. Characteristic, it appeared, of ankylosing spondylitis blood was a TCR beta motif of eight or nine highly homologous variants.

The V gene's germline CDR1 is SGHRS and CDR2 YFSETQ. V was trimmed by 4 bases and J by 5 bases, leaving 10 bases between them. The CDR3 is 13 amino acids. The chain combines TRBV5-1 with TRBJ1-5, with D perhaps TRBD1 (5 bases). The receptor was isolated from a male donor with ankylosing spondylitis. The source material was blood, either unsorted or a sorted T cell fraction (not recorded which). The CDR3 DNA sequence: TGCGCCAGCAGCACAGGAGGGGATCAGCCCCAGCATTTT. Amino acids: CASSTGGDQPQHF. Based on the CDR3 plus reference TRBV5-1 and TRBJ1-5, the full variable domain is KAGVTQTPRYLIKTRGQQVTLSCSPISGHRSVSWYQQTPGQGLQFLFEYFSETQRNKGNFPGRFSGRQFSNSRSEMNVSTLELGDSALYLCASSTGGDQPQHFGDGTRLSIL.